A selection of T cell receptor beta chains follows, all from one sample in a study of monozygotic twins with inflammatory bowel disease. TCRdb processed the 5' RACE reads again and assigns one entry to each CDR3 protein, with no DNA. The specimen's table records about 210,000 distinct CDR3 sequences. The specimen was blood. The receptors were gathered from a human donor with ulcerative colitis or Crohn's disease, or a healthy co-twin of an affected twin (not recorded which). CDR3s include the opening cysteine and the closing phenylalanine or tryptophan.

J gene | V gene | CDR3 protein
TRBJ2-3 | TRBV15 | CATSRDRGTDTQYF
TRBJ2-7 | TRBV4-1 | CASSREQGAREQYF
TRBJ1-1 | TRBV28 | CASSLHSSAFF
TRBJ1-5 | TRBV28 | CASSLGQGAANRPTSNQPQHF
TRBJ2-1 | TRBV12-3/TRBV12-4 | CASTGLAGVQEQFF
TRBJ2-2 | TRBV29-1 | CSVAGLAGTGELFF
TRBJ2-5 | TRBV20-1 | CSARDGVQSTAQYF
TRBJ2-1 | TRBV29-1 | CSVEEARNEQFF
TRBJ1-1 | TRBV7-8 | CASSVTANTEAFF
TRBJ1-1 | TRBV5-1 | CASSAAGGQGTEAFF
TRBJ1-1 | TRBV12-3/TRBV12-4 | CASSFVGYTEAFF
TRBJ2-1 | TRBV18 | CASSPPGQNYNEQFF
TRBJ2-7 | TRBV6-1 | CASSGTGGRPYEQYF
TRBJ1-1 | TRBV6-2/TRBV6-3 | CASSHRNTEAFF
TRBJ2-1 | TRBV5-4 | CASSLRGTHSNEQFF
TRBJ2-1 | TRBV5-1 | CASSLGLPNNEQFF